The clone carrying this TCR beta chain was detected many times. The sample comes from a study of neurological immune-mediated disorders. In TCRdb, the 5' RACE reads were re-called with MiXCR into one record per CDR3 protein. Of 84,000 or so distinct CDR3 sequences in the sample, under 4.5% were seen once. Specified time point: longitudinal time-point 3. The germline gives CDR1 MGHRA, CDR2 YSYEKL. This CDR3 is 15 amino acids long. V was clipped by 0 bases and J by 4 bases, with 12 bases between them. The sample consisted of PBMCs. The chain has TRBV4-1 and TRBJ1-2; no clear D. The sequence came from an older woman with multiple sclerosis. The CDR3 region has the DNA TGCGCCAGCAGCCAAGAGTCAGCAAACAGCTATGGCTACACCTTC. Protein: CASSQESANSYGYTF.